This TCR beta chain stems from a study of control samples from healthy donors and cancer patients. Using immunoSEQ multiplex PCR, the repertoire was profiled, and TCRdb retains in-frame clones only, with some absent. This listing includes under 200,000 clones. V lost 5 bases to trimming and J lost 2 bases, with 15 bases between them. The CDR3 spans 15 residues. Germline loops: CDR1 MNHEY, CDR2 SMNVEV (reference sequence). The sequencing input was blood. The receptor's source is a woman aged 25 to 39 in good health. The V call is TRBV27, the J call TRBJ1-2; D possibly corresponds to TRBD1 (6 bases). CDR3 sequence: CASSSGTNFNYGYTF. The CDR3 nucleotides read TGTGCCAGCAGTAGCGGGACAAACTTCAACTATGGCTACACCTTC.